These 18 T cell receptor beta chains were sequenced from one sample in a study of control samples from healthy donors and cancer patients. Assay: immunoSEQ multiplex PCR; the TCRdb copy retains only in-frame clones and omits some. This table has 95,000 to 150,000 clones, approximately 88% appearing once. The sequenced material came from blood. The receptors shown here come from a man aged 35 to 55 in good health.

J is TRBJ2-2 and V is TRBV6-5, with 7 positions matching TRBD1. The length of the CDR3 is 14 residues. The germline gives CDR1 MNHEY, CDR2 SVGAGI. J was trimmed by 3 bases and V by 6 bases; bases with no gene match: 4. CDR3 bases: TGTGCCAGCAGAGTAGACAGGGACACCGGGGAGCTGTTTTTT. It translates to CASRVDRDTGELFF.

This clone was recorded a few times. The V gene is TRBV6-1, the J gene TRBJ1-2; perhaps TRBD1 as D (6 bases). V lost 0 bases to trimming and J lost 4 bases, with 18 bases between them. The CDR3 contains 17 residues. Germline loops: CDR1 MNHNS, CDR2 SASEGT. CDR3 coding DNA: TGTGCCAGCAGTGAAGCGGGACAATTGGGGATTTTCTATGGCTACACCTTC. This encodes CASSEAGQLGIFYGYTF.

This chain's CDR3 is CASSAGQGTTQHF. The CDR3 DNA reads TGTGCCAGCAGCGCCGGACAGGGGACCACCCAGCATTTT. This chain connects TRBV7-2 to TRBJ1-5; the match to TRBD1 covers 9 bases. CDR1 is SGHTA, CDR2 FQGNSA, per germline. V trimming: 5 bases; J trimming: 11 bases; junction bases outside the gene matches: 7. The length of the CDR3 is 13 residues.

The V gene is TRBV24-1, the J gene TRBJ2-3, with D tentatively TRBD1 (6 bases). The V end lost 9 bases, the J end lost 0 bases, and 15 bases lay between the germline ends. There are 15 residues in the CDR3. Germline V gives CDR1 KGHDR, CDR2 SFDVKD. As DNA, the CDR3 is TGTGCCACCGCACTACGGGACACGAGCACAGATACGCAGTATTTT. This sequence encodes CATALRDTSTDTQYF.

This clone was detected only once. Other DNA sequences in this specimen translate into the identical CDR3. This rearrangement joins TRBV30 to TRBJ1-6; 8 nucleotides match TRBD1. Losses at the gene ends were 0 bases for V and 7 bases for J; bases not matched to a gene: 5. CDR1 is GTSNPN and CDR2 is SVGIG in the germline V gene (reference sequence). The length of the CDR3 is 15 residues. The CDR3 loop reads CAWSVLTGVNSPLHF. The CDR3 DNA is TGTGCCTGGAGTGTACTGACAGGGGTGAATTCACCCCTCCACTTT.

The chain recombines TRBV30 with TRBJ1-6; D gene uncertain. The germline V gene encodes CDR1 GTSNPN and CDR2 SVGIG (reference sequence). Trimming removed 5 bases at V and 4 bases at J, with 15 bases between. The CDR3 is made up of 15 amino acids. The CDR3 is CAWRSPHQYNSPLHF. The CDR3 DNA is TGTGCCTGGCGCAGCCCACACCAATATAATTCACCCCTCCACTTT.

This chain joins TRBV9 and TRBJ1-5; D perhaps matches TRBD1 (5 bases). V shed 4 bases and J shed 0 bases, with 14 bases lying between them. The CDR3 runs to 16 residues. CDR1 and CDR2 from the germline V gene are SGDLS and YYNGEE. CDR3 in amino acids: CASSSEGAHSNQPQHF. Written as DNA, the CDR3 is TGTGCCAGCAGCTCAGAAGGGGCGCATAGCAATCAGCCCCAGCATTTT.

The chain joins TRBV5-1 to TRBJ1-2; D not resolved. V dropped 4 bases and J dropped 2 bases, with 12 bases sitting between them. The length of the CDR3 is 14 residues. Germline CDR1 is SGHRS and CDR2 is YFSETQ. The CDR3 loop reads CASSTESINYGYTF. CDR3 nucleotides: TGCGCCAGCAGCACGGAGTCGATCAACTATGGCTACACCTTC.

This chain connects TRBV5-1 to TRBJ1-3; 8 bases map to TRBD1. Germline V gene data show CDR1 as SGHRS and CDR2 as YFSETQ. Losses at the gene ends were 5 bases for V and 0 bases for J; bases not matched to a gene: 4. The CDR3 is 15 amino acids. The CDR3 bases are TGCGCCAGCAGTCCCACAGGGGGCTCTGGAAACACCATATATTTT. Translating it yields CASSPTGGSGNTIYF.

The chain has TRBV9 and TRBJ2-5; D possibly corresponds to TRBD2 (5 bases). The V gene's germline CDR1 is SGDLS and CDR2 YYNGEE. Deletions cut 0 bases from V and 4 bases from J, with 7 bases between. The CDR3 totals 13 residues. CDR3 in DNA: TGTGCCAGCAGCGTAGGAGGGTTAGAGACCCAGTACTTC. It specifies CASSVGGLETQYF.

This clone was counted once. The chain carries TRBV2 and TRBJ2-7, with D possibly TRBD1 on 5 matching bases. The ends were cut back, 7 bases at V and 4 bases at J, with 14 bases in the middle. The CDR3 has 13 amino acids. Germline V gene lookup returns CDR1 SNHLY and CDR2 FYNNEI. The CDR3 sequence: CASKARDNYEQYF. As DNA, the CDR3 is TGTGCCAGCAAAGCCAGGGATAATTACGAGCAGTACTTC.

The J gene is TRBJ2-7, the V gene TRBV5-1; D call uncertain. Looked up from germline, CDR1 is SGHRS and CDR2 is YFSETQ. The CDR3 is made up of 14 amino acids. V shed 0 bases and J shed 0 bases, with 7 bases lying between them. The CDR3 spells CASSLESVSYEQYF. The CDR3 DNA is TGCGCCAGCAGCTTGGAGTCGGTCTCCTACGAGCAGTACTTC.

The chain employs TRBV5-8 and TRBJ2-1; TRBD2 aligns across 15 bases. Germline assignment: CDR1 SGHTS and CDR2 YDEGEE. The CDR3 sequence is 19 residues long. With 0 bases clipped from V and 0 bases from J, the junction kept 4 bases outside the gene matches. The CDR3 region is CASSLAGLAGGSSYNEQFF. CDR3 in DNA: TGTGCCAGCAGCTTGGCCGGACTAGCGGGGGGGAGCTCCTACAATGAGCAGTTCTTC.

The genes are TRBV3-1 (or the pseudogene TRBV3-2) and TRBJ2-2; no definite D call. The CDR3 has 16 residues. CDR1 is LGHDT, CDR2 YNNKEL, per germline (reference sequence). With 0 bases removed from V and 7 bases from J, the gap between germline ends came to 15 bases. The CDR3 DNA reads TGTGCCAGCAGCCAAGATCCCAGCCGTCCGGGCGGGGAGCTGTTTTTT. This translates into CASSQDPSRPGGELFF.

The chain couples TRBV9 to TRBJ2-6; a weak D match, TRBD2 (6 bases). The CDR3 runs to 16 residues. CDR1 and CDR2 from the germline V gene are SGDLS and YYNGEE. Trimming shortened V by 0 bases and J by 4 bases, and 11 bases separated the two germline ends. The CDR3 DNA follows: TGTGCCAGCAGCGTAGCTGGGGGGTTGGGGGCCAACGTCCTGACTTTC. Translation: CASSVAGGLGANVLTF.

The chain uses TRBV5-6 and TRBJ2-3; maybe TRBD1 (6 bases). Germline CDR1 and CDR2: SGHDT and YYEEEE. V gave up 4 bases and J gave up 4 bases, with 16 bases separating them. The CDR3 is made up of 15 amino acids. The chain's CDR3 is CASSPTDRQADTQYF. The DNA of the CDR3 is TGTGCCAGCAGCCCCACAGACAGGCAGGCAGATACGCAGTATTTT.

The rearrangement uses TRBV5-8 and TRBJ1-4; 11 nucleotides match TRBD1. V lost 3 bases, J lost 7 bases, and 2 bases stayed unmatched. CDR3 length: 14 amino acids. CDR1 SGHTS and CDR2 YDEGEE come from the germline V gene. CDR3 coding DNA: TGTGCCAGCAGCTCGGGACAGGGGGGTGAAAAACTGTTTTTT. It specifies CASSSGQGGEKLFF.

The CDR3 reads CASSLEQGAEGYTF. The CDR3 region has the DNA TGTGCCAGCAGCTTGGAACAGGGGGCGGAGGGCTACACCTTC. This chain links TRBV5-6 with TRBJ1-2; 9 bases are shared with TRBD1. Germline loops: CDR1 SGHDT, CDR2 YYEEEE. Trimming removed 0 bases from V and 8 bases from J; junction bases left unmatched: 5. The CDR3 is 14 residues long.